This entry describes one TCR beta chain. The target antigen is unknown. Prepared libraries of TCR beta cDNA carried unique molecular identifiers. With about 0.9 to 11 million T cells as the source, 450,000 to 600,000 cDNA molecules resulted. TCRdb redid the calling of the PCR reads with MiXCR, one entry per CDR3 protein. The table lists about 820,000 distinct CDR3 sequences, approximately 53% of them singletons. The record originates from a study of post-analysis software for immune sequencing data. Across the study: Several disease courses (relapsing-remitting, secondary progressive and progressive-relapsing) of multiple sclerosis were included. General study points: There were five or six TRBV segments more frequent in patients than controls, and TRBV5-6, TRBV5-1 and TRBV20-1 were among them. The normalized Chao1 diversity of multiple sclerosis patients was significantly lower than that of controls. Strong co-clustering by F measure was seen for same-batch samples.

Germline lookup yields CDR1 SGHRS and CDR2 YFSETQ. V gave up 4 bases and J gave up 11 bases, with 21 bases separating them. This CDR3 contains 14 residues. The receptor's source is a girl aged 10 to 17 with multiple sclerosis. The sequenced sample was blood. The chain recombines TRBV5-1 with TRBJ2-5, with unresolved D. In DNA form, the CDR3 reads TGCGCCAGCAGCCCGACTCCCCCGAGCCAGGAGCAGTACTTC. It is translated as CASSPTPPSQEQYF.